The clone carrying this TCR beta chain occurred a few times. This entry belongs to a study of blood T cells in healthy people across ages. A second roughly 6 to 12 cycle PCR used barcoded and J-beta primers. TCRdb re-derived calls from the 5' RACE reads in MiXCR, one entry per CDR3 protein. Counted here are 800,000 or so distinct CDR3 sequences, 25% occurring once; the ten biggest clones make up under 4.5%. The same specimen was also included in a second study, on T cells of mothers and their children.

What was sequenced was blood. The source of this sequence is a boy aged 5-17 years in good health.

The CDR3 loop reads CASSYPDSNEQFF. CDR3 DNA sequence: TGTGCCAGCAGTTACCCCGACAGCAATGAGCAGTTCTTC. This chain links TRBV6-5 with TRBJ2-5; possibly TRBD1 for D (5 bases). The DNA end favors TRBJ2-1, so the J call may be wrong. The germline gives CDR1 MNHEY, CDR2 SVGAGI. The CDR3 has 13 residues.